This entry features one TCR beta chain sequence. The data were obtained in a study of T cell responses to AZD1222 COVID-19 vaccine. Libraries were prepared by immunoSEQ multiplex PCR; TCRdb keeps only in-frame clonotypes and omits some of them. The sample has roughly 200,000 clones; just over 85% are singletons. The germline CDR1 and CDR2 sequences are SGHRS and YFSETQ. V lost 4 bases and J lost 1, with 18 bases in between. The CDR3 spans 16 residues. Sequenced here: peripheral blood, sampled on day 0 of AZD1222 vaccination. The sequence came from an adult in good health. The J gene is TRBJ2-7, the V gene TRBV5-1; D possibly matches TRBD1 or TRBD2 (5 bases each). CDR3 in amino acids: CASSNRDLWGSYEQYF. For the CDR3, the DNA is TGCGCCAGCAGCAACCGGGACCTTTGGGGTTCCTACGAGCAGTACTTC.